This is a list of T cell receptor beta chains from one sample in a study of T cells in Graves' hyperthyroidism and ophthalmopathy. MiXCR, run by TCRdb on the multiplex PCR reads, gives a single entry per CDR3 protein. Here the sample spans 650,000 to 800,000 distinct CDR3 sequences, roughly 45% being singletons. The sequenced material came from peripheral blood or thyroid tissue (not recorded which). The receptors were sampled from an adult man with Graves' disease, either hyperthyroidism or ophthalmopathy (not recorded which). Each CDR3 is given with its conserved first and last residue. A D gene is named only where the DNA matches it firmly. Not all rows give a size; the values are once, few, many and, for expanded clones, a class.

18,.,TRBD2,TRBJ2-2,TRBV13,CASSLGLAGGRDTGELFF,TGTGCCAGCAGCCTGGGACTAGCGGGGGGCCGAGACACCGGGGAGCTGTTTTTT
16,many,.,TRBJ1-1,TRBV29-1,CSVDGLSAFRNTEAFF,TGCAGCGTCGACGGATTAAGCGCCTTCAGGAACACTGAAGCTTTCTTT
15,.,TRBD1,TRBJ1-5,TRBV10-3,CAISAGQGRGQPQHF,TGTGCCATCAGTGCGGGACAGGGGCGAGGTCAGCCCCAGCATTTT
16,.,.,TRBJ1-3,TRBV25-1,CASRDPTVEAGNTIYF,TGTGCCAGCAGAGATCCGACAGTGGAGGCTGGAAACACCATATATTTT
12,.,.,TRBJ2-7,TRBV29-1,CSVGSGAYEQYF,TGCAGCGTGGGGTCGGGGGCCTACGAGCAGTACTTC
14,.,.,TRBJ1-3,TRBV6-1,CASSMTVSGNTIYF,TGTGCCAGCAGCATGACAGTCTCTGGAAACACCATATATTTT
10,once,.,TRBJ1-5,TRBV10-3,CAIGGQPQHF,TGTGCCATCGGAGGTCAGCCCCAGCATTTT
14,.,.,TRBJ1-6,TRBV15,CATSRPTRDSPLHF,TGTGCCACCAGCAGACCAACCCGGGATTCACCCCTCCACTTT
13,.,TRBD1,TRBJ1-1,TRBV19,CASSKTGQAEAFF,TGTGCCAGTAGTAAGACAGGGCAAGCTGAAGCTTTCTTT
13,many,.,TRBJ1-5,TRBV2,CASSDGENQPQHF,TGTGCCAGCAGTGACGGAGAAAATCAGCCCCAGCATTTT
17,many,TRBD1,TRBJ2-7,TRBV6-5,CASSSTTGALNSHEQYF,TGTGCCAGCAGTTCCACTACAGGGGCGCTGAATTCCCACGAGCAGTACTTC
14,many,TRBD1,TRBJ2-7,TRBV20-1,CSASPGTGGNEQYF,TGCAGTGCTAGCCCAGGGACAGGGGGTAACGAGCAGTACTTC
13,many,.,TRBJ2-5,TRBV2,CASSRDSEETQYF,TGTGCCAGCAGTCGGGACTCCGAAGAGACCCAGTACTTC
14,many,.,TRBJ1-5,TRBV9,CASSVGSSYQPQHF,TGTGCCAGCAGCGTAGGTAGTTCCTATCAGCCCCAGCATTTT
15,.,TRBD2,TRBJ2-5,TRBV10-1,CASSPTTSGQETQYF,TGCGCCAGCAGCCCTACTACTAGCGGACAAGAGACCCAGTACTTC
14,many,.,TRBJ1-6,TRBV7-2,CASSLGGIGSPLHF,TGTGCCAGCAGCTTAGGGGGGATAGGATCACCCCTCCACTTT
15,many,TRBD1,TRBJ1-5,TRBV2,CASSALRQGGQPQHF,TGTGCCAGCAGTGCCTTGAGACAGGGTGGCCAGCCCCAGCATTTT
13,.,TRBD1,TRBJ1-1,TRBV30,CAWDRGRNTEAFF,TGTGCCTGGGACAGGGGAAGGAACACTGAAGCTTTCTTT
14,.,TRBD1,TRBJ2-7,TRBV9,CASRADRGLYEQYF,TGTGCCAGCAGAGCCGACAGGGGCCTCTACGAGCAGTACTTC
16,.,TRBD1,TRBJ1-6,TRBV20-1,CSARGDRGSYNSPLHF,TGCAGTGCTAGGGGGGACAGGGGCTCCTATAATTCACCCCTCCACTTT
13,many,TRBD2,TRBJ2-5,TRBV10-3,CAIGAGDRETQYF,TGTGCCATTGGAGCGGGAGATCGGGAGACCCAGTACTTC
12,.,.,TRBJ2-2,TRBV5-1,CASFRSTGELFF,TGCGCCAGCTTTCGGTCCACCGGGGAGCTGTTTTTT
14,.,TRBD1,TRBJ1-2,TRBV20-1,CSAGGGQGHYGYTF,TGCAGTGCTGGAGGGGGACAGGGACACTATGGCTACACCTTC
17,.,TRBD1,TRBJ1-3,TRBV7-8,CASSSYSDRGTGNTIYF,TGTGCCAGCAGCTCCTATTCCGACAGGGGGACTGGAAACACCATATATTTT
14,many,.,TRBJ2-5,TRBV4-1,CASSANWGQETQYF,TGCGCCAGCAGCGCGAATTGGGGGCAAGAGACCCAGTACTTC
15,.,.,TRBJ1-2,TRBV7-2,CASSPAGGPANGYTF,TGCGCCAGCAGCCCGGCGGGGGGCCCGGCGAATGGCTACACCTTC
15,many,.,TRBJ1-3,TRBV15,CATSRGADSGNTIYF,TGTGCCACCAGCAGAGGGGCTGACTCTGGAAACACCATATATTTT
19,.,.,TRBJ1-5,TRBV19,CASTDFAGTGDYSNQPQHF,TGTGCCAGTACCGATTTTGCCGGGACGGGCGATTATAGCAATCAGCCCCAGCATTTT
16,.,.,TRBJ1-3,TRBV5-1,CASSLVPGDSGNTIYF,TGCGCCAGCAGCTTGGTCCCGGGAGACTCTGGAAACACCATATATTTT
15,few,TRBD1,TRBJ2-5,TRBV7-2,CASSYDPDRVETQYF,TGTGCCAGCAGCTACGATCCGGACAGGGTTGAGACCCAGTACTTC
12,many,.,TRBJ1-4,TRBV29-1,CSVLRDNEKLFF,TGCAGCGTTCTAAGGGATAATGAAAAACTGTTTTTT
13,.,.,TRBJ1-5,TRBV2,CASDPPGYQPQHF,TGTGCCAGCGACCCGCCGGGGTATCAGCCCCAGCATTTT
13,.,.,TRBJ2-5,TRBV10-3,CAISGSAWETQYF,TGTGCCATCAGCGGGAGCGCCTGGGAGACCCAGTACTTC
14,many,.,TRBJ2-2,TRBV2,CASSLDRFTGELFF,TGTGCCAGCAGTCTCGACAGGTTTACCGGGGAGCTGTTTTTT
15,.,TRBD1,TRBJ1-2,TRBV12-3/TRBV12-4,CASTQRIQGAEGYTF,TGTGCCAGCACCCAAAGAATACAGGGGGCGGAAGGCTACACCTTC
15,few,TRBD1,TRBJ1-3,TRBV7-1,CASSSRGAPGNTIYF,TGTGCCAGCAGCTCCAGGGGGGCCCCGGGAAACACCATATATTTT
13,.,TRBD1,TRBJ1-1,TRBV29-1,CSVFGQGNTEAFF,TGCAGCGTTTTCGGACAGGGTAACACTGAAGCTTTCTTT
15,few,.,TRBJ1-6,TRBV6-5,CASSGVWEGNSPLHF,TGTGCCAGCAGTGGAGTTTGGGAGGGGAATTCACCCCTCCACTTT
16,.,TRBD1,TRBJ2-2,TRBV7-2,CASSPLRGPNTGELFF,TGTGCCAGCAGCCCGCTCAGGGGGCCGAACACCGGGGAGCTGTTTTTT
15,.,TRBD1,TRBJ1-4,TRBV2,CASGGGQGNTEKLFF,TGTGCCAGCGGAGGGGGACAGGGCAATACTGAAAAACTGTTTTTT
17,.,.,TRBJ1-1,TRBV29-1,CSVEGVTGEIMNTEAFF,TGCAGCGTTGAAGGAGTCACAGGCGAGATTATGAACACTGAAGCTTTCTTT
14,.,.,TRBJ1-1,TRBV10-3,CAISVRRGDAEAFF,TGTGCCATCAGCGTTAGGAGGGGGGACGCTGAAGCTTTCTTT
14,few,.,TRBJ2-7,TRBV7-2,CASSEAKGFYEQYF,TGTGCCAGCAGTGAAGCGAAGGGTTTCTACGAGCAGTACTTC
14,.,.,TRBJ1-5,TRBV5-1,CASSLAPPDQPQHF,TGCGCCAGCAGCTTGGCCCCTCCCGACCAGCCCCAGCATTTT
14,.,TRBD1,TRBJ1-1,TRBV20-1,CSALRTGGRTEAFF,TGCAGTGCTTTAAGAACAGGGGGCAGGACTGAAGCTTTCTTT
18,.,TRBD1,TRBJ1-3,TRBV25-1,CASSASRDSRNSGNTIYF,TGTGCCAGCAGTGCTAGCCGGGACAGCCGAAACTCTGGAAACACCATATATTTT
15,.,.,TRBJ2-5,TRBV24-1,CATSDLSSSQETQYF,TGTGCCACCAGTGATTTAAGTTCTTCCCAAGAGACCCAGTACTTC
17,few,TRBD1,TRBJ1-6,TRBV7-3,CASSQGPGTGQNSPLHF,TGCGCCAGCAGCCAAGGCCCCGGGACAGGGCAGAATTCACCCCTCCACTTT